This T cell receptor (beta chain) emerged from a study of control samples from healthy donors and cancer patients. Clones were sequenced by immunoSEQ multiplex PCR, and TCRdb holds only the in-frame ones, with some missing. The sample shows some 87,000 clones, roughly 91% of them seen only once. This CDR3 contains 16 residues. V was shortened by 1 base and J by 0 bases, with 9 bases between the two germline ends. CDR1 is SGHVS and CDR2 is FNYEAQ in the germline V gene. The chain carries TRBV7-6 and TRBJ2-2; D remains ambiguous. Sequenced sample: blood. This receptor was identified in a man between 25 and 39 years old in good health. The CDR3, as DNA: TGTGCCAGCAGCTTAGGGGCGGAGTCGAACACCGGGGAGCTGTTTTTT. Protein sequence: CASSLGAESNTGELFF.